The next 12 T cell receptor beta chains were all read from a single sample in a study of blood T cell repertoires in COVID-19. Sequencing was performed with immunoSEQ multiplex PCR; in TCRdb, only in-frame clones are kept and a portion is missing. The sample includes 150,000 to 180,000 clones, approximately 86% of them seen just once. The sample taken for sequencing was peripheral blood. The source of these receptors is a man in his sixties with COVID-19, enrolled during active disease.

This rearrangement joins TRBV5-4 to TRBJ1-5; maybe TRBD1 (5 bases). The germline CDR1 and CDR2 sequences are SGHNT and YYREEE (reference sequence). The CDR3 runs 15 residues. The germline V and J ends were trimmed by 0 bases and 1 base, with 8 bases remaining between them. The CDR3 loop is CASSLDPGSNQPQHF. The DNA for the CDR3 is TGTGCCAGCAGCTTGGATCCAGGGAGCAATCAGCCCCAGCATTTT.

This chain links TRBV27 with TRBJ1-4; D gene uncertain. Trimming took off 8 bases at V and 8 bases at J, with 18 bases between the two ends. The germline V gene has CDR1 MNHEY and CDR2 SMNVEV (reference sequence). The CDR3 contains 14 residues. In DNA form, the CDR3 reads TGTGCCAGCGGATCGGGGTTATCGGGAGAAAAACTGTTTTTT. The encoded protein is CASGSGLSGEKLFF.

V is TRBV19 and J is TRBJ1-4, with 8 bases that match TRBD1. This CDR3 comprises 14 residues. CDR1 and CDR2 from the germline V gene are LNHDA and SQIVND (reference sequence). V was pared by 5 bases and J by 6 bases, with 5 bases of the junction left unmatched. The chain's CDR3 is CASSVQGADEKLFF. Here the CDR3 DNA reads TGTGCCAGTAGTGTCCAGGGGGCGGATGAAAAACTGTTTTTT.

This chain uses TRBV19 with TRBJ2-2; maybe TRBD1 (5 bases). There are 15 residues in the CDR3. V lost 4 bases to trimming and J lost 6 bases, with 15 bases between them. The germline V gene encodes CDR1 LNHDA and CDR2 SQIVND (reference sequence). The CDR3 nucleotides are TGTGCCAGTAGTAAGACAGAGATTACGGCCGGGGAGCTGTTTTTT. Amino acid sequence: CASSKTEITAGELFF.

The chain joins TRBV7-8 to TRBJ1-3, with TRBD1 matching over 7 bases. The junction had 13 bases not matched to a gene; V was cut back by 1 base and J by 4 bases. The CDR3 runs to 18 residues. Germline V gene data show CDR1 as SGHVS and CDR2 as FQNEAQ. The CDR3 region has the DNA TGTGCCAGCAGCTTAGTCGGGCAGGGGGTAACCACCGGAAACACCATATATTTT. Residues: CASSLVGQGVTTGNTIYF.

This clone was detected a few times. The J gene is TRBJ1-2, the V gene TRBV11-2; D uncertain. This CDR3 spans 14 amino acids. With 4 bases removed from V and 7 bases from J, the gap between germline ends came to 16 bases. Germline V gene data show CDR1 as SGHAT and CDR2 as FQNNGV. The CDR3 DNA follows: TGTGCCAGCAGCTCCGCGGGAGGGTTAAGTGGCTACACCTTC. Translating gives CASSSAGGLSGYTF.

The chain has TRBV5-8 and TRBJ1-1, with 7 bases aligning to TRBD1. Per the germline V gene, CDR1 is SGHTS and CDR2 is YDEGEE. This CDR3 spans 13 amino acids. The junction had 9 bases not matched to a gene; V was cut back by 4 bases and J by 9 bases. CDR3 sequence reads: CASSQMTDRKAFF. CDR3 bases: TGTGCCAGCAGCCAAATGACGGACAGGAAAGCTTTCTTT.

The gene calls are TRBV13 and TRBJ2-5, with 8 nucleotides matching TRBD1. After removal of 5 bases from V and 1 base from J, the junction contained 15 bases not matched to a gene. The CDR3 extends over 18 amino acids. CDR1 and CDR2 from the germline V gene are PRHDT and FYEKMQ (reference sequence). DNA of the CDR3: TGTGCCAGCAGCCACGTCCCGGGACAGGTTGAAGCCCAAGAGACCCAGTACTTC. Translating it yields CASSHVPGQVEAQETQYF.

The chain is built from TRBV27 and TRBJ1-2; TRBD1 might be the D (6 bases). The CDR3 length is 16 residues. Germline-derived CDR1 and CDR2 are MNHEY and SMNVEV (reference sequence). Trimming removed 3 bases from V and 5 bases from J, with 19 bases in between. The CDR3 DNA reads as TGTGCCAGCAGTTTTTGGCCGACGACAGGAGATTATGGCTACACCTTC. Protein: CASSFWPTTGDYGYTF.

J is TRBJ2-7 and V is TRBV18; D is ambiguous. This CDR3 is built from 15 residues. Trimming cost V 1 base and J 0 bases, with 10 bases left between them. The germline CDR1 and CDR2 sequences are KGHSH and LQKENI. CDR3 bases: TGTGCCAGCTCACCACGTTTAGCAGACTCCTACGAGCAGTACTTC. Its translation is CASSPRLADSYEQYF.

This clone was detected once. The chain couples TRBV12-3 or TRBV12-4 to TRBJ2-2, with D possibly TRBD1 on 6 matching bases. Trimming took 8 bases from V and 5 from J, leaving 9 bases between them. The CDR3 has 12 residues. The CDR3 region has the DNA TGTGCCAGCGCAAGGGGGACCGGGGAGCTGTTTTTT. Its translation: CASARGTGELFF.

This clone came up a few times. V and J are TRBV7-9 and TRBJ2-7; possible D gene TRBD2, 5 bases. CDR3 length equals 14 residues. Trimming took off 1 base at V and 6 bases at J, with 13 bases between the two ends. CDR1 and CDR2 (germline): SEHNR, FQNEAQ (reference sequence). CDR3 in DNA: TGTGCCAGCAGCTTAGATACAGCGGCGCTCGAGCAGTACTTC. Translating gives CASSLDTAALEQYF.